This record covers a single T cell receptor beta chain. This sample was taken from a study of blood T cell repertoires in COVID-19. Study background: The study drew acute and convalescent COVID-19 samples from the United States, Italy and Spain. PBMCs, B-cell-depleted T cells, or T cells provided the cDNA or gDNA that made up the material.

The germline V gene has CDR1 LNHDA and CDR2 SQIVND (reference sequence). The CDR3 length is 14 residues. With 4 bases clipped from V and 2 bases from J, the junction kept 2 bases outside the gene matches. How the authors handled the data: Reference gene primer amplification gave nucleated cell count estimates. Clones were sequenced by immunoSEQ multiplex PCR, and TCRdb holds only the in-frame ones, with some missing. The DNA was the basis for D and trimming; V, J and clone size are from that table. The sample includes some 110,000 clones, roughly 81% of them seen just once. Sequenced input: peripheral blood. The rearrangement joins TRBV19 to TRBJ2-3, with 8 bases fitting TRBD2. This clonotype was sampled from a man aged 40-50 years with acute or convalescent COVID-19. The CDR3 protein is CASSRTSITDTQYF. DNA for the CDR3: TGTGCCAGTAGTAGGACTAGCATCACAGATACGCAGTATTTT.